One and the same sample provided the 2 T cell receptor beta chains below, sequenced in a study of T cells after yellow fever vaccination. One entry per CDR3 protein, called by TCRdb with MiXCR from the 5' RACE reads. Here the sample spans hundreds of thousands of distinct CDR3 sequences, 3% to 4.5% being singletons. Here the sequenced sample was PBMCs, taken on the day of the yellow fever booster vaccination. Source of these receptors: a man aged 18 to 30 who received the YFV17D yellow fever vaccine.

This clonotype was detected only a few times. CDR3 DNA: TGTGCCAGCAGTGAAGTACCCTGGGGATCCGGAGACACTGAAGCTTTCTTT. Its protein is CASSEVPWGSGDTEAFF. This rearrangement joins TRBV2 to TRBJ1-1; no reliable D call. From germline, CDR1 is SNHLY and CDR2 FYNNEI. This CDR3 has 17 residues. Trimming cost V 1 base and J 3 bases, with 18 bases left between them. The whole variable domain, filled in from reference TRBV2 and TRBJ1-1, reads EPEVTQTPSHQVTQMGQEVILRCVPISNHLYFYWYRQILGQKVEFLVSFYNNEISEKSEIFDDQFSVERPDGSNFTLKIRSTKLEDSAMYFCASSEVPWGSGDTEAFFGQGTRLTVV.

This clonotype was seen repeatedly, ten times or more. The chain is built from TRBV2 and TRBJ2-7; 7 bases are shared with TRBD1. This CDR3 contains 16 residues. The junction had 15 bases not matched to a gene; V was cut back by 8 bases and J by 2 bases. The V gene's germline CDR1 is SNHLY and CDR2 FYNNEI. This chain's CDR3 is CASLLLDRDGAYEQYF. CDR3 in DNA: TGTGCCAGCCTGTTACTAGACAGGGACGGCGCCTACGAGCAGTACTTC.